This TCR beta chain originates from a study of early T cells in non-severe SARS-CoV-2 infection. Study results and limitations: Database matching using VDJdb favored anti-spike CD8 responses, with private and CD4 specificities left missing.

TCRdb independently ran MiXCR on the 5' RACE reads; one entry per CDR3 protein. The table records tens of thousands of distinct CDR3 sequences, roughly an eighth of them present only once. This clonotype appeared a few times. The antigen is not known. The origin of this receptor is an adult who was a healthcare worker with PCR-confirmed SARS-CoV-2 infection or an uninfected control (not recorded which). Sequencing was done on a sample of whole blood.

The CDR3 bases are TGCAGCGGCGGACAGGGGGCCCATGGCTACACCTTC. Amino acid sequence: CSGGQGAHGYTF. The V and J genes are TRBV29-1 and TRBJ1-2, with TRBD1 matching over 11 bases. The CDR3 is made up of 12 amino acids. V lost 7 bases and J lost 6; bases outside the gene matches: 4. From germline, CDR1 is SQVTM and CDR2 ANQGSEA.